This T cell receptor beta chain was documented in a study of neoadjuvant anti-PD-1 for oral cavity cancer. V shed 5 bases and J shed 7 bases, with 14 bases lying between them. The germline V gene encodes CDR1 GTSNPN and CDR2 SVGIG (reference sequence). The CDR3 covers 12 residues. Clones were sequenced by immunoSEQ multiplex PCR, and TCRdb holds only the in-frame ones, with some missing. The sample shows about 14,000 clones, around two thirds of them seen only once. The origin of this receptor is a person between 40 and 85 years old with oral cavity squamous cell carcinoma. The sample here was PBMCs, taken before nivolumab (anti-PD-1) treatment. The V and J genes are TRBV30 and TRBJ1-2, with D tentatively TRBD1 (5 bases). The CDR3 spells CAWVPAGGGYTF. The CDR3 DNA reads as TGTGCCTGGGTCCCGGCGGGGGGTGGCTACACCTTC.